Below, 14 T cell receptor beta chains from the same sample are listed, as sequenced in a study of T cells after yellow fever vaccination. TCRdb redid the calling of the 5' RACE reads with MiXCR, one entry per CDR3 protein. The repertoire consists of some 400,000 distinct CDR3 sequences, with 15% to 20% occurring once and the leading ten covering over 15%. Here the sequenced sample was PBMCs, taken before the yellow fever booster vaccination. These receptors all stem from a man younger than 35 who received the YFV17D yellow fever vaccine.

This clonotype was seen more than once but under ten times. The chain recombines TRBV12-3 or TRBV12-4 with TRBJ1-1; D call uncertain. The CDR3 loop spans 12 amino acids. Between the trimmed V and J ends, which lost 1 base and 10 bases, there was a span of 10 bases. CDR3 nucleotides: TGTGCCAGCAGTTTAGGGATGGGGTCAGCTTTCTTT. It specifies CASSLGMGSAFF.

This sequence joins TRBV24-1 and TRBJ2-2, with D possibly TRBD1 on 5 matching bases. This CDR3 is built from 14 residues. V dropped 9 bases and J dropped 0 bases, with 10 bases sitting between them. Germline CDR1 is KGHDR and CDR2 is SFDVKD. CDR3 nucleotides: TGTGCCACCGGACAAGAGACGAACACCGGGGAGCTGTTTTTT. Its protein is CATGQETNTGELFF.

The chain combines TRBV5-1 with TRBJ2-5, with 11 bases identical to TRBD1. Trimming removed 4 bases from V and 5 bases from J; junction bases left unmatched: 7. The CDR3 runs 15 residues. Germline CDR1 SGHRS, CDR2 YFSETQ. The CDR3 is CASSVDRGLAETQYF. Written as DNA, the CDR3 is TGCGCCAGCAGCGTGGACAGGGGGCTAGCGGAGACCCAGTACTTC.

This clonotype came up many times. The chain has TRBV5-1 and TRBJ2-1; possible D gene TRBD1, 5 bases. CDR3 size: 14 residues. Trimming pared 2 bases from V and 3 bases from J, leaving 9 bases between. Germline CDR1 reads SGHRS; CDR2 reads YFSETQ. The CDR3 DNA reads TGCGCCAGCAGCTTCGCAGGGAACTACAATGAGCAGTTCTTC. Residues: CASSFAGNYNEQFF. Full variable domain (outside the CDR3, taken from reference TRBV5-1 and TRBJ2-1): KAGVTQTPRYLIKTRGQQVTLSCSPISGHRSVSWYQQTPGQGLQFLFEYFSETQRNKGNFPGRFSGRQFSNSRSEMNVSTLELGDSALYLCASSFAGNYNEQFFGPGTRLTVL.

This clonotype was picked up one time. The DNA of the CDR3 is TGTGCCAGCAGCACCCGACGGAGTAGCGCCTTCGGTGAGCAGTTCTTC. Protein sequence: CASSTRRSSAFGEQFF. The chain is built from TRBV3-1 and TRBJ2-1; tentatively, D is TRBD2 (5 bases). The CDR3 spans 16 residues. Trimming took off 5 bases at V and 9 bases at J, with 23 bases between the two ends. The germline V gene encodes CDR1 LGHDT and CDR2 YNNKEL (reference sequence).

This clonotype was seen a few times. V and J are TRBV12-3 or TRBV12-4 and TRBJ2-5; a possible D gene is TRBD2 (7 bases). This CDR3 is built from 15 residues. The V gene lost 3 bases and the J gene lost 1 base, with 12 bases spanning the gap. Written as DNA, the CDR3 is TGTGCCAGCAGTTTTGGGGGGGCCGGCCAAGAGACCCAGTACTTC. Residues: CASSFGGAGQETQYF.

The count of this clonotype is one. This CDR3 is CAINTGNSPLHF. In DNA form, the CDR3 reads TGTGCCATTAATACGGGCAATTCACCCCTCCACTTT. The chain carries TRBV28 and TRBJ1-6, with D unclear. There are 12 residues in the CDR3. Trimming took off 10 bases at V and 7 bases at J, with 11 bases between the two ends. Germline V CDR1 and CDR2: MDHEN, SYDVKM.

The chain combines TRBV7-3 with TRBJ2-7; a weak D match, TRBD1 (7 bases). The CDR3 extends over 14 amino acids. With 3 bases removed from V and 7 bases from J, the gap between germline ends came to 16 bases. From germline, CDR1 is SGHTA and CDR2 FQGTGA. This CDR3 reads CASSFGGGSGEQYF. The DNA for the CDR3 is TGTGCCAGCAGCTTCGGAGGGGGCTCGGGGGAGCAGTACTTC.

The chain joins TRBV20-1 to TRBJ2-7, with no clear D. With 2 bases removed from V and 4 bases from J, the gap between germline ends came to 12 bases. Germline V lookup: CDR1 DFQATT, CDR2 SNEGSKA (reference sequence). This CDR3 is built from 13 residues. CDR3 protein: CSARSPLGYEQYF. CDR3 DNA sequence: TGCAGTGCTAGATCCCCTCTTGGGTACGAGCAGTACTTC.

CDR3 coding DNA: TGTGCCAGCAGCTCACCCGGACTAGCGGGGACAGATACGCAGTATTTT. Residues: CASSSPGLAGTDTQYF. The rearrangement uses TRBV5-6 and TRBJ2-3; 12 positions match TRBD2. V dropped 3 bases and J dropped 3; count of bases not matched to a gene: 5. Germline lookup yields CDR1 SGHDT and CDR2 YYEEEE. The CDR3 extends over 16 amino acids.

This clonotype was found a few times. The junction differs from germline at one of its ends, possibly a read error. The chain joins TRBV29-1 to TRBJ2-1; D is possibly TRBD2 (6 bases). The length of the CDR3 is 11 residues. The germline V gene encodes CDR1 SQVTM and CDR2 ANQGSEA. The CDR3 is CGTASYNEQFF. CDR3 nucleotides: TGTGGGACTGCCTCCTACAATGAGCAGTTCTTC.

This clonotype occurred a few times. V usage is TRBV28 and J usage is TRBJ1-5; perhaps TRBD1 as D (5 bases). Germline V gene data show CDR1 as MDHEN and CDR2 as SYDVKM. The CDR3 covers 15 residues. V was trimmed by 5 bases and J by 1 base, leaving 12 bases between them. CDR3 in DNA: TGTGCCAGCAGTCCGGACACCGTAAGCAATCAGCCCCAGCATTTT. As protein: CASSPDTVSNQPQHF.

The chain is built from TRBV7-2 and TRBJ2-5; D may be TRBD1 or TRBD2 (5 bases each). This CDR3 contains 15 residues. CDR1 is SGHTA, CDR2 FQGNSA, per germline. V was cut by 7 bases and J by 9 bases, with 24 bases left in between. The CDR3 here is CASTSPPGARSAQYF. The CDR3 DNA follows: TGTGCCAGCACCTCCCCCCCCGGGGCCCGGTCCGCCCAGTACTTC.

The chain combines TRBV12-3 or TRBV12-4 with TRBJ1-5, with D unresolved. V was clipped by 4 bases and J by 0 bases, with 10 bases between them. This CDR3 contains 15 residues. The CDR3 DNA reads TGTGCCAGCAGTTCCACAGATAATAGCAATCAGCCCCAGCATTTT. Amino acids: CASSSTDNSNQPQHF.